These 24 T cell receptor beta chains were all obtained from the same sample, sequenced in a study of cytomegalovirus exposure and HLA in healthy donors. The PCR used 60 Vbeta and 13 Jbeta primers. Measured with immunoSEQ multiplex PCR; TCRdb has only the in-frame clones, and not every one. The repertoire holds fewer than 250,000 clones, with approximately 80% as singletons. The specimen was PBMCs. The receptors were sampled from a man aged 25-45 years in good health and CMV-seronegative.

The rearrangement uses TRBV7-6 and TRBJ2-2; 8 positions match TRBD2. The CDR3 is 13 residues long. The V and J ends lost 4 bases and 12 bases, in that order; junction bases with no gene match: 7. CDR1 SGHVS and CDR2 FNYEAQ come from the germline V gene. The CDR3 is CASSSASGGKLFF. As DNA, the CDR3 is TGTGCCAGCAGCTCCGCCTCGGGGGGGAAGCTGTTTTTT.

The chain couples TRBV5-1 to TRBJ2-7; 9 bases are shared with TRBD1. The CDR3 is made up of 14 amino acids. The junction had 3 bases not matched to a gene; V was cut back by 2 bases and J by 3 bases. In germline, CDR1 is SGHRS, CDR2 YFSETQ. CDR3 residues: CASSLGGQGYEQYF. The CDR3 nucleotides are TGCGCCAGCAGCTTAGGGGGACAGGGCTACGAGCAGTACTTC.

This clone occurred once. V and J are TRBV5-6 and TRBJ1-1; D is undetermined. The germline V gene has CDR1 SGHDT and CDR2 YYEEEE. The V gene lost 0 bases and the J gene lost 7 bases, with 22 bases spanning the gap. The CDR3 runs 17 residues. The CDR3: CASSLGPVGRAGSEAFF. As DNA, the CDR3 is TGTGCCAGCAGCTTGGGTCCAGTCGGGCGGGCAGGAAGTGAAGCTTTCTTT.

The V call is TRBV7-3, the J call TRBJ2-7; 10 bases agree with TRBD1. The CDR3 contains 14 residues. Germline CDR1 is SGHTA and CDR2 is FQGTGA. Trimming cost V 4 bases and J 8 bases; bases outside gene matches: 8. The CDR3 here is CASSSGQGVGKQYF. For the CDR3, the DNA is TGTGCCAGCAGCTCCGGACAGGGGGTAGGGAAGCAGTACTTC.

V usage is TRBV10-3 and J usage is TRBJ1-1; 8 nucleotides match TRBD1. Trimming at V came to 4 bases and at J to 4 bases, leaving 2 bases not matched to a gene. The germline CDR1 and CDR2 sequences are ENHRY and SYGVKD. There are 13 residues in the CDR3. The CDR3 protein is CAISVTGGTEAFF. In DNA, the CDR3 is TGTGCCATCAGTGTAACAGGGGGCACTGAAGCTTTCTTT.

Note on this clone: The germline gene is not matched at one end of the junction; a read error may be the cause. This chain connects TRBV5-6 to TRBJ2-6; 8 bases line up with TRBD2. Per germline, CDR1 SGHDT and CDR2 YYEEEE. The CDR3 sequence is 16 residues long. The CDR3, as DNA: TGTGCAAGCCAAAGGGACGGGGGGGGAGGGGCCAGCGTCCTGACTTTC. Protein product: CASQRDGGGGASVLTF.

The J gene is TRBJ1-5, the V gene TRBV6-1; D not certain. Trimming took off 2 bases at V and 2 bases at J, with 16 bases between the two ends. The CDR3 consists of 17 residues. Germline V lookup: CDR1 MNHNS, CDR2 SASEGT. The CDR3 here is CASSELGPTAGNQPQHF. DNA for the CDR3: TGTGCCAGCAGTGAACTAGGCCCTACCGCGGGCAATCAGCCCCAGCATTTT.

The rearrangement joins TRBV9 to TRBJ1-2, with D uncertain. This CDR3 spans 10 amino acids. Between the trimmed V and J ends, which lost 7 bases and 3 bases, there was a span of 4 bases. Germline V lookup: CDR1 SGDLS, CDR2 YYNGEE. CDR3 region: CASGDYGYTF. The CDR3 DNA is TGTGCCAGCGGAGACTATGGCTACACCTTC.

The genes are TRBV7-9 and TRBJ1-3; possibly TRBD1 for D (6 bases). Germline V gene sequence: CDR1 SEHNR, CDR2 FQNEAQ (reference sequence). V dropped 4 bases and J dropped 0 bases, with 13 bases sitting between them. There are 16 residues in the CDR3. CDR3 nucleotides: TGTGCCAGCAGCTCCTCGGGGGGGCGCTCTGGAAACACCATATATTTT. This codes for CASSSSGGRSGNTIYF.

This clone occurred a few times. The chain uses TRBV27 and TRBJ2-2; D is possibly TRBD1 (6 bases). Between the trimmed V and J ends, which lost 5 bases and 6 bases, there was a span of 13 bases. The CDR3 has 14 amino acids. Per germline, CDR1 MNHEY and CDR2 SMNVEV (reference sequence). CDR3: CASSAQGRAGELFF. The CDR3 DNA sequence: TGTGCCAGCAGTGCCCAGGGGAGAGCCGGGGAGCTGTTTTTT.

The CDR3 region is CASSPLTGIGGYTF. CDR3 DNA sequence: TGTGCCAGCAGCCCACTGACAGGGATTGGTGGCTACACCTTC. The chain joins TRBV7-9 to TRBJ1-2; 7 bases agree with TRBD1. Germline CDR1 SEHNR, CDR2 FQNEAQ (reference sequence). The CDR3 loop spans 14 amino acids. Trimming removed 5 bases from V and 7 bases from J; junction bases left unmatched: 10.

This chain joins TRBV4-3 and TRBJ1-6; D unresolved. Trimming stripped 0 bases from V and 6 bases from J, with 12 bases between. In germline, CDR1 is LGHNA, CDR2 YSLEER. The CDR3 has 16 residues. In nucleotides, the CDR3 is TGCGCCAGCAGCCAAGATCTAAGATCTTTTAATTCACCCCTCCACTTT. Translated: CASSQDLRSFNSPLHF.

The V gene is TRBV6-5, the J gene TRBJ2-1; 7 bases agree with TRBD1. The CDR3 has 14 amino acids. CDR1 MNHEY and CDR2 SVGAGI come from the germline V gene. V lost 2 bases, J lost 8 bases, and 6 bases stayed unmatched. This CDR3 is CASSYETGSDEQFF. CDR3 bases: TGTGCCAGCAGTTACGAGACAGGGTCCGATGAGCAGTTCTTC.

The chain has TRBV4-2 and TRBJ1-2; a weak D match, TRBD1 (5 bases). Per the germline V gene, CDR1 is LGHNA and CDR2 is YNFKEQ. The CDR3 consists of 13 residues. Trimming pared 1 base from V and 7 bases from J, leaving 10 bases between. CDR3 loop: CASSQVEGVGYTF. DNA for the CDR3: TGTGCCAGCAGCCAAGTAGAAGGGGTTGGCTACACCTTC.

The chain uses TRBV10-2 and TRBJ2-7; maybe TRBD2 (5 bases). The CDR3 is 12 residues long. The ends were cut back, 11 bases at V and 3 bases at J, with 14 bases in the middle. Germline-derived CDR1 and CDR2 are WSHSY and SAAADI. The CDR3 nucleotides are TGCGCCTCCTCAAACCGGGGCTACGAGCAGTACTTC. The encoded protein is CASSNRGYEQYF.

With respect to this clone: Other DNA sequences in this specimen translate into the identical CDR3. This chain connects TRBV18 to TRBJ1-1; D may be TRBD1 (6 bases). This CDR3 has 14 amino acids. Germline V gene lookup returns CDR1 KGHSH and CDR2 LQKENI. V was clipped by 3 bases and J by 0 bases, with 8 bases between them. The CDR3 reads CASSPTGMNTEAFF. The CDR3 region has the DNA TGTGCCAGCTCACCGACAGGAATGAACACTGAAGCTTTCTTT.

This sequence joins TRBV18 and TRBJ1-2; weak D call: TRBD1 (5 bases). CDR3 length: 13 residues. V was trimmed by 2 bases and J by 4 bases, leaving 8 bases between them. Germline values: CDR1 KGHSH, CDR2 LQKENI. CDR3 region: CASSPDSAYGYTF. In DNA, the CDR3 is TGTGCCAGCTCACCAGACAGCGCCTATGGCTACACCTTC.

This chain connects TRBV28 to TRBJ1-5, with a possible D match to TRBD1 (6 bases). The germline V gene has CDR1 MDHEN and CDR2 SYDVKM. V was trimmed by 3 bases and J by 7 bases, leaving 13 bases between them. The CDR3 covers 14 residues. For the CDR3, the DNA is TGTGCCAGCAGTTTGGACAGCCCTTCGCAGCCCCAGCATTTT. It translates to CASSLDSPSQPQHF.

This chain connects TRBV18 to TRBJ1-4; D gene ambiguous. The V gene lost 6 bases and the J gene lost 5 bases, with 10 bases spanning the gap. The CDR3 is 13 amino acids. Germline values: CDR1 KGHSH, CDR2 LQKENI. In DNA, the CDR3 is TGTGCCAGCTCCCCTAGCGGAAATGAAAAACTGTTTTTT. Its translation: CASSPSGNEKLFF.

The chain joins TRBV18 to TRBJ2-3; no clear D gene. The CDR3 loop spans 13 amino acids. V lost 3 bases to trimming and J lost 7 bases, with 11 bases between them. In germline, CDR1 is KGHSH, CDR2 LQKENI. CDR3 in amino acids: CASSPSKPYTQYF. The CDR3 bases are TGTGCCAGCTCACCGTCGAAGCCGTATACGCAGTATTTT.

The CDR3 sequence is CASSSRGTVTNYGYTF. CDR3 nucleotide sequence: TGTGCCAGCAGCTCACGGGGGACAGTAACTAACTATGGCTACACCTTC. The chain employs TRBV7-8 and TRBJ1-2; TRBD1 matches 7 bases. Germline CDR1 reads SGHVS; CDR2 reads FQNEAQ. The CDR3 is 16 residues long. V lost 4 bases, J lost 0 bases, and 8 bases stayed unmatched. The full variable domain, completed using reference TRBV7-8 and TRBJ1-2, is GAGVSQSPRYKVAKRGQDVALRCDPISGHVSLFWYQQALGQGPEFLTYFQNEAQLDKSGLPSDRFFAERPEGSVSTLKIQRTQQEDSAVYLCASSSRGTVTNYGYTFGSGTRLTVV.

The rearrangement joins TRBV27 to TRBJ1-2, with 9 nucleotides matching TRBD1. Germline loops: CDR1 MNHEY, CDR2 SMNVEV (reference sequence). The CDR3 runs 16 residues. V shed 6 bases, J shed 10 bases, and the junction held 18 bases outside the gene matches. CDR3: CASRTFFGTGKRDYTF. CDR3 bases: TGTGCCAGCAGGACATTCTTCGGGACAGGGAAGAGGGACTACACCTTC.

The sample holds one count of this clone. This chain connects TRBV28 to TRBJ1-5; 11 bases are a match to TRBD1. Germline CDR1 reads MDHEN; CDR2 reads SYDVKM. There are 17 residues in the CDR3. The trim removed 5 bases at V and 2 bases at J, leaving 8 bases unmatched. In DNA form, the CDR3 reads TGTGCCAGCAGTCCTGGACAGGGGGCATGGGGCAATCAGCCCCAGCATTTT. The encoded protein is CASSPGQGAWGNQPQHF. The variable domain in full, with the rest retrieved from reference TRBV28 and TRBJ1-5, is DVKVTQSSRYLVKRTGEKVFLECVQDMDHENMFWYRQDPGLGLRLIYFSYDVKMKEKGDIPEGYSVSREKKERFSLILESASTNQTSMYLCASSPGQGAWGNQPQHFGDGTRLSIL.

This clone was observed a handful of times. The chain couples TRBV7-2 to TRBJ2-7; D gene unclear. V was pared by 7 bases and J by 0 bases, with 13 bases between. The CDR3 extends over 14 amino acids. Germline CDR1 and CDR2: SGHTA and FQGNSA. The DNA for the CDR3 is TGTGCCAGCACCCCCGGCCGGAGCTCCTACGAGCAGTACTTC. Its translation: CASTPGRSSYEQYF. Filled out from reference TRBV7-2 and TRBJ2-7, the complete variable domain reads GAGVSQSPSNKVTEKGKDVELRCDPISGHTALYWYRQSLGQGLEFLIYFQGNSAPDKSGLPSDRFSAERTGGSVSTLTIQRTQQEDSAVYLCASTPGRSSYEQYFGPGTRLTVT.